These 5 T cell receptor beta chains originate from one sample sequenced in a study of cytomegalovirus exposure and HLA in healthy donors. PCR employed 60 Vbeta and 13 Jbeta primers. Clones were sequenced by immunoSEQ multiplex PCR, and TCRdb holds only the in-frame ones, with some missing. The table has nearly 300,000 clones, 86% seen once. Sequenced sample: PBMCs. Every receptor here comes from a middle-aged man in good health and CMV-seropositive.

The rearrangement links TRBV27 to TRBJ2-5; possibly TRBD2 for D (6 bases). Germline V gene lookup returns CDR1 MNHEY and CDR2 SMNVEV (reference sequence). Trimming shortened V by 3 bases and J by 6 bases, and 11 bases separated the two germline ends. This CDR3 is built from 13 residues. This CDR3 is CASSFRGFQTQYF. The CDR3 DNA is TGTGCCAGCAGTTTCCGGGGGTTTCAGACCCAGTACTTC.

There are a few counts of this clone. The chain uses TRBV5-1 and TRBJ1-2, with 11 bases identical to TRBD1. The CDR3 contains 15 residues. Per germline, CDR1 SGHRS and CDR2 YFSETQ. The J segment lost 4 bases and the V segment lost 3 bases, leaving 5 bases of the junction unmatched. The CDR3 spells CASSWTGGAGYGYTF. The CDR3 bases are TGCGCCAGCAGCTGGACAGGGGGCGCGGGCTATGGCTACACCTTC.

This clone was observed a few times. This chain connects TRBV18 to TRBJ2-7, with TRBD2 matching over 11 bases. This CDR3 spans 18 amino acids. Germline-derived CDR1 and CDR2 are KGHSH and LQKENI. After removal of 0 bases from V and 7 bases from J, the junction contained 14 bases not matched to a gene. The CDR3 sequence: CASSPPGLAGGRNEEQYF. The CDR3 region has the DNA TGTGCCAGCTCACCACCGGGCCTAGCGGGAGGTAGAAACGAGGAGCAGTACTTC.

The rearrangement links TRBV25-1 to TRBJ2-7; 7 bases map to TRBD1. V lost 4 bases, J lost 5 bases, and 11 bases stayed unmatched. The CDR3 totals 15 residues. The germline V gene has CDR1 MGHDK and CDR2 SYGVNS. The DNA of the CDR3 is TGTGCCAGCAGTGCTTCCGGGACAGTAGGCCACGAGCAGTACTTC. It encodes CASSASGTVGHEQYF.

The chain links TRBV29-1 to TRBJ2-5; D is perhaps TRBD1 (6 bases). CDR3 size: 14 residues. Trimming removed 2 bases at V and 1 base at J, with 11 bases between. Germline V gene sequence: CDR1 SQVTM, CDR2 ANQGSEA. The CDR3 loop reads CSVEQGTFQETQYF. The CDR3 coding sequence is TGCAGCGTTGAACAGGGGACCTTCCAAGAGACCCAGTACTTC.